This T cell receptor beta chain is drawn from a study of T cell repertoires in cytomegalovirus infection. Study-wide background: Public signatures in TCR beta pointed to CMV infection and matching HLA type.

TCRdb reprocessed the reads with MiXCR, giving one entry per CDR3 protein. The sample consists of approximately 1,000,000 distinct CDR3 sequences, roughly 30% of them appearing once. Study outcomes and limitations: Based on cumulative public TCR beta family frequency, carriers of CMV plus the relevant HLA were identified. HLA-C-restricted CMV-specific TCR beta clonotypes prevailed in the ex vivo response.

This clonotype was seen many times. The target antigen is unknown. The sample consisted of cultured CD8+ T cells from PBMCs, taken from culture after CMV antigen stimulation. The TCR originated in a human donor in good health (CMV status not recorded). Some clones in this sample may be carry-over from other donors' samples.

DNA for the CDR3: TGTGCCAGCAGCTTAGCAGGCAGGGGCACGAACGAGCAGTTCTTC. This translates into CASSLAGRGTNEQFF. J is TRBJ2-1 and V is TRBV7-8; TRBD1 is a possible D gene (6 bases). This CDR3 has 15 residues. The germline gives CDR1 SGHVS, CDR2 FQNEAQ. Trimming took 0 bases from V and 10 from J, leaving 16 bases between them.